This entry features one TCR beta chain sequence. Antigen: not known. TCRdb's copy holds only in-frame clones and misses some; the assay was immunoSEQ multiplex PCR. The sample gives approximately 46,000 clones, roughly two thirds of which show up once; roughly 14% is in the top ten. The germline V gene has CDR1 GTSNPN and CDR2 SVGIG (reference sequence). V dropped 5 bases and J dropped 5; count of bases not matched to a gene: 9. The CDR3 extends over 15 amino acids. The sample originates from a study of cytotoxic CD8 clonotypes in ibrutinib-treated CLL. Study-level background: Responses comprised around 24 partial and 2 complete; at median about 68 months, approximately 15 remained remitted and about twelve progressed. Sequencing produced an average of around 260,000 productive templates and 85,000 to 100,000 productive rearrangements per sample. Study findings and constraints: Baseline values of clonality outstripped age-matched healthy donors and followed circulating CD8+ T-cell counts. Patients with sustained remission and those progressing were sampled at differing times.

The chain combines TRBV30 with TRBJ1-2; TRBD1 matches at 12 bases. The source material was PBMCs, sampled after 12 months of ibrutinib treatment. This clonotype was sampled from a human donor with chronic lymphocytic leukemia. This chain's CDR3 is CAWVRDRGRGYGYTF. DNA for the CDR3: TGTGCCTGGGTCCGGGACAGGGGGCGCGGGTATGGCTACACCTTC. Looking up the rest from reference TRBV30 and TRBJ1-2 gives the full variable domain: SQTIHQWPATLVQPVGSPLSLECTVEGTSNPNLYWYRQAAGRGLQLLFYSVGIGQISSEVPQNLSASRPQDRQFILSSKKLLLSDSGFYLCAWVRDRGRGYGYTFGSGTRLTVV.